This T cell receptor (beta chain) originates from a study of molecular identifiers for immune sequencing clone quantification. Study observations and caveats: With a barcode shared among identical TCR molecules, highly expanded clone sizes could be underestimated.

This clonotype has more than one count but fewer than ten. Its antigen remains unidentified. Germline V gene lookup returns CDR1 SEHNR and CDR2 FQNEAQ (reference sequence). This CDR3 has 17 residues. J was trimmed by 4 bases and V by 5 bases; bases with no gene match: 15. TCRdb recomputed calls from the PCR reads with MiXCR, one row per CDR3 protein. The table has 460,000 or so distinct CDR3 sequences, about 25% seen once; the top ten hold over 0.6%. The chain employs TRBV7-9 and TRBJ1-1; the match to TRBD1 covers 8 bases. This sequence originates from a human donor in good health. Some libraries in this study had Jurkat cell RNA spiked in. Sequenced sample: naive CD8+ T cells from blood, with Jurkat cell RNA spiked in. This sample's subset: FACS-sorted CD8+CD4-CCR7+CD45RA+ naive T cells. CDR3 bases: TGTGCCAGCAGCACCCCCGAGTGGACAGGGAGGGGCACTGAAGCTTTCTTT. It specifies CASSTPEWTGRGTEAFF.